These 2 T cell receptor beta chains were sequenced from one sample in a study of early T cells in non-severe SARS-CoV-2 infection. Using its own MiXCR run on the 5' RACE reads, TCRdb lists one record per CDR3 protein. Among approximately 20,000 distinct CDR3 sequences listed, under 4.5% were seen once. The sample was whole blood. Every receptor here comes from an adult who was a healthcare worker with PCR-confirmed SARS-CoV-2 infection or an uninfected control (not recorded which).

This clonotype was observed a few times. The J gene is TRBJ1-2, the V gene TRBV29-1, with D unresolved. Germline CDR1 reads SQVTM; CDR2 reads ANQGSEA. The CDR3 consists of 13 residues. V was shortened by 2 bases and J by 0 bases, with 7 bases between the two germline ends. CDR3 nucleotide sequence: TGCAGCGTTGAAACGGTTTCTAACTATGGCTACACCTTC. It is translated as CSVETVSNYGYTF.

This clonotype showed up many times. This chain connects TRBV20-1 to TRBJ2-7; 11 bases are a match to TRBD2. Germline V CDR1 and CDR2: DFQATT, SNEGSKA (reference sequence). The CDR3 spans 15 residues. V was clipped by 4 bases and J by 7 bases; unmatched bases: 12. CDR3 nucleotides: TGCAGTGCTATCCCCGCTGTTAGCGGGAGGGGGGAGCAGTACTTC. Translating gives CSAIPAVSGRGEQYF.